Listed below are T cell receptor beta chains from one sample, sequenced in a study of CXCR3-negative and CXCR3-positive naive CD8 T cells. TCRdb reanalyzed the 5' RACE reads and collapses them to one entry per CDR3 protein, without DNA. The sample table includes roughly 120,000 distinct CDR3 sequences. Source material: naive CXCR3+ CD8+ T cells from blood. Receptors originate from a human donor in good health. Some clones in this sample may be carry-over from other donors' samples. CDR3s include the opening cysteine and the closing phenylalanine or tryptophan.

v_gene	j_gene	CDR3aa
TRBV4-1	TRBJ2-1	CASSQAVAGNNEQFF
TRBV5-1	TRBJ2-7	CASSLARLAEYEQYF
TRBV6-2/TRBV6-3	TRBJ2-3	CASSYRAGVKDTQYF
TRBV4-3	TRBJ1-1	CASSQDQGGYTEAFF
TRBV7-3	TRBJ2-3	CASSLTGGASGRMTDTQYF
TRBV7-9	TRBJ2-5	CASRDRLGGETQYF
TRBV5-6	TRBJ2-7	CASSAQGPEQYF
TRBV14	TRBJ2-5	CASSPRSLQETQYF
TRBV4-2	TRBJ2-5	CASSQDLGQGAETQYF
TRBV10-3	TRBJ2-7	CAIAGTRENYEQYF
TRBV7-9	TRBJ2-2	CASRPRTSGNTGELFF
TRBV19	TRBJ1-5	CASIRGSNQPQHF
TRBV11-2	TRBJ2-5	CASSLAGLALLETQYF
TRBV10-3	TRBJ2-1	CAISESAGSYNEQFF
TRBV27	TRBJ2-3	CASMRTRRDRFWDTQYF
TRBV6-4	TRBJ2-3	CASSGGGDTDTQYF
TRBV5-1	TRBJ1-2	CASSLDATGVYGYTF
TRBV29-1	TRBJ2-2	CSVDWSTGELFF
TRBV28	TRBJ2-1	CASSLETSYNEQFF
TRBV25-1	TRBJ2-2	CASSGGTGELFF
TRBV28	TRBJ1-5	CASSLGTGNQPQHF
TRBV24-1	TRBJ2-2	CATSDLDGGFNTGELFF
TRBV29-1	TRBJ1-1	CSVEVGIYQTAFF
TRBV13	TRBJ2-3	CASSLGNGGTDTQYF
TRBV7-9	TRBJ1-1	CASSSLGLNTEAFF
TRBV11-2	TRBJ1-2	CASSPGKGALPSGYTF
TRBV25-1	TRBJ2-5	CASSDSQATQETQYF
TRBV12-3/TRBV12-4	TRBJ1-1	CASSLGWGLNTEAFF